This TCR beta chain was recovered during a study of T cells in narcolepsy. Looking at the study overall: Healthy controls were enrolled alongside patients with narcolepsy type 1 or type 2. Study-level points and caveats: Autoreactive clonotypes reportedly recurred in blood of same and different patients, not controls. Autoreactive HCRT-specific and TRIB2-specific clonotypes were marked in same-patient CSF-versus-blood CD4+ comparisons.

Some clones are missing from TCRdb's copy, which holds only in-frame ones; the method was immunoSEQ multiplex PCR. The top ten clones hold 1.3% of a sample with under 30,000 clones, 75% to 90% of them seen once. The CDR3 is 15 residues long. The J segment lost 5 bases and the V segment lost 7 bases, leaving 13 bases of the junction unmatched. Germline CDR1 and CDR2: MNHEY and SMNVEV (reference sequence). This clone was recorded once. Its matching antigen is unknown. The rearrangement uses TRBV27 and TRBJ2-7, with 8 bases fitting TRBD2. Sample: CD45RA- memory CD4+ T cells from PBMCs. This clonotype was obtained from a human donor with narcolepsy. The CDR3 protein is CASTGRVGRAHEQYF. The DNA of the CDR3 is TGTGCCAGCACCGGGAGGGTCGGCAGGGCCCACGAGCAGTACTTC.